The clone carrying this T cell receptor (beta chain) was counted ten times or more. Its antigen remains unidentified. MiXCR was run by TCRdb on the 5' RACE reads, yielding one entry per CDR3 protein. The sample carries tens of thousands of distinct CDR3 sequences, more than 4.5% recorded once. The germline V and J ends were trimmed by 5 bases and 3 bases, with 17 bases remaining between them. The length of the CDR3 is 16 residues. CDR1 SGHVS and CDR2 FQNEAQ come from the germline V gene. This entry comes from a study of early T cells in non-severe SARS-CoV-2 infection. About the study: Whole-blood bulk RNA, unsorted, was sequenced, and chains were unpaired. Findings and caveats of the study: The matching step, a VDJdb search, favored anti-spike CD8 responses and missed private and CD4 specificities.

Here the sequenced sample was whole blood, taken at baseline. This receptor was taken from an adult who was a healthcare worker with PCR-confirmed SARS-CoV-2 infection or an uninfected control (not recorded which). The chain combines TRBV7-8 with TRBJ1-5; no clear D gene. CDR3 sequence: CASSPAVDGFNQPQHF. The CDR3 DNA sequence: TGTGCCAGCAGCCCTGCCGTAGACGGTTTCAATCAGCCCCAGCATTTT.